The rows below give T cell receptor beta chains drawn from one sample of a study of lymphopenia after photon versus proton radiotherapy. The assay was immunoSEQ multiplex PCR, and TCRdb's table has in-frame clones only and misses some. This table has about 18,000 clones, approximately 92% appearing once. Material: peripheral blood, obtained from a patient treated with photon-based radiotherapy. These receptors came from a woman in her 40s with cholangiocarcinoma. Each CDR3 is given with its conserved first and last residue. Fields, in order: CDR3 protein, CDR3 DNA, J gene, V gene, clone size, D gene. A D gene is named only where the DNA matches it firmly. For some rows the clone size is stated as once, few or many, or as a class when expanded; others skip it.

CASSAPQSGGYTF TGTGCCAGCAGCGCCCCTCAGAGCGGTGGCTACACCTTC TRBJ1-2 TRBV9 . .
CASSLDREGYTF TGTGCCAGCAGCTTAGACAGGGAGGGCTACACCTTC TRBJ1-2 TRBV7-9 . .
CASSTGTSRPQHF TGTGCCAGCAGTACAGGGACCTCGAGGCCCCAGCATTTT TRBJ1-5 TRBV6-6 few .
CASSYSTGAAVGTQYF TGTGCCAGCAGTTACTCGACAGGGGCCGCGGTTGGGACCCAGTACTTC TRBJ2-5 TRBV6-5 . TRBD1
CASNVGRTNEKLFF TGTGCCAGCAACGTTGGACGTACTAATGAAAAACTGTTTTTT TRBJ1-4 TRBV7-2 . .
CASSQDRTDGYTF TGCGCCAGCAGCCAAGACAGGACAGACGGCTACACCTTC TRBJ1-2 TRBV4-1 . .
CASSQNDGEKLFF TGCGCCAGCAGCCAAAACGATGGAGAAAAACTGTTTTTT TRBJ1-4 TRBV4-1 . .
CASSYRQNTEAFF TGTGCCAGCAGTTACCGGCAGAACACTGAAGCTTTCTTT TRBJ1-1 TRBV6-6 . .
CASSEAGRGVEQYF TGTGCCAGCAGTGAAGCTGGCAGAGGGGTCGAGCAGTACTTC TRBJ2-7 TRBV25-1 . .
CASSFRLDSATGELFF TGTGCCAGCAGCTTCCGACTAGATAGTGCTACCGGGGAGCTGTTTTTT TRBJ2-2 TRBV9 . .
CASIESPASFTGELFF TGTGCCAGCATAGAGTCGCCAGCCTCTTTCACCGGGGAGCTGTTTTTT TRBJ2-2 TRBV27 . .
CASSDYRGDSQHQPQHF TGTGCCAGCAGTGACTACCGGGGGGACAGTCAACATCAGCCCCAGCATTTT TRBJ1-5 TRBV2 few TRBD1
CASRSPSGNTIYF TGCGCCAGCAGGAGTCCCTCTGGAAACACCATATATTTT TRBJ1-3 TRBV5-1 . .
CASTGETQYF TGTGCCAGCACAGGAGAGACCCAGTACTTC TRBJ2-5 TRBV2 . .
CAWSAGGQLGGYTF TGTGCCTGGAGTGCTGGGGGACAGTTAGGAGGCTACACCTTC TRBJ1-2 TRBV30 . TRBD1
CASSGPGTVMEPAFF TGTGCCAGCAGCGGTCCCGGGACAGTCATGGAGCCCGCTTTCTTT TRBJ1-1 TRBV11-1 . TRBD1
CASSQDLGSYGYTF TGCGCCAGCAGCCAAGATCTAGGCAGCTATGGCTACACCTTC TRBJ1-2 TRBV4-3 once .
CASSLDQGAFNEQFF TGTGCCAGCAGCTTGGATCAGGGGGCCTTCAATGAGCAGTTCTTC TRBJ2-1 TRBV5-4 . TRBD1
CASSSGGKGTEAFF TGTGCCAGCAGTTCAGGGGGCAAGGGCACTGAAGCTTTCTTT TRBJ1-1 TRBV27 . TRBD1
CASSLAEGSPLYEQYF TGCGCCAGCAGCTTGGCCGAAGGGTCCCCCCTCTACGAGCAGTACTTC TRBJ2-7 TRBV5-1 . .
CASSDVGGYTF TGTGCCAGCAGCGACGTAGGAGGCTACACCTTC TRBJ1-2 TRBV9 . .
CASSLAPRGTGRNEQYF TGTGCCAGCAGCTTAGCCCCTAGAGGGACAGGGAGGAACGAGCAGTACTTC TRBJ2-7 TRBV7-2 . TRBD1
CASSDAGRGSNTGELFF TGTGCCAGCAGTGATGCGGGGAGGGGTTCTAACACCGGGGAGCTGTTTTTT TRBJ2-2 TRBV25-1 . TRBD2
CASNTGGTAGYGYTF TGTGCCAGCAATACAGGGGGGACGGCCGGATATGGCTACACCTTC TRBJ1-2 TRBV7-8 . TRBD1
CASSLEAGLEAFF TGTGCCAGCAGCTTAGAGGCAGGCCTTGAAGCTTTCTTT TRBJ1-1 TRBV13 once .
CASSQDPGVSYEQYF TGTGCCAGCAGCCAAGATCCGGGAGTCTCCTACGAGCAGTACTTC TRBJ2-7 TRBV4-2 once .
CASRKLGYEQYF TGTGCCAGCAGAAAGCTCGGATACGAGCAGTACTTC TRBJ2-7 TRBV6-5 . .
CSVVGHTSTDTQYF TGCAGCGTTGTAGGCCACACTAGCACAGATACGCAGTATTTT TRBJ2-3 TRBV29-1 . .
CASSVAGSDSPLHF TGTGCCAGCAGCGTAGCTGGTAGCGATTCACCCCTCCACTTT TRBJ1-6 TRBV9 . .
CASSPDQGAYNEQFF TGTGCCAGCTCACCCGACCAGGGGGCCTACAATGAGCAGTTCTTC TRBJ2-1 TRBV18 . TRBD1
CASSPGLAGGSYNEQFF TGTGCCAGCAGCCCGGGACTAGCGGGGGGTTCCTACAATGAGCAGTTCTTC TRBJ2-1 TRBV14 . TRBD2
CASSPRLAFSSYNEQFF TGTGCCAGCAGCCCCAGACTAGCGTTCAGCTCCTACAATGAGCAGTTCTTC TRBJ2-1 TRBV11-2 . TRBD2
CASSELEDDTEAFF TGCGCCAGCAGTGAACTGGAGGACGACACTGAAGCTTTCTTT TRBJ1-1 TRBV10-2 . .